This TCR beta chain was observed in a study of PD-L1 blockade in urothelial cancer. Study-level information: Timepoints chosen for blood analysis were 3 weeks (second dose) and 6 weeks after treatment start.

This CDR3 is built from 14 residues. Germline CDR1 SGHRS, CDR2 YFSETQ. The V and J ends lost 7 bases and 7 bases respectively, with 17 bases between them. The data were produced by immunoSEQ multiplex PCR, yet TCRdb's version contains in-frame clones alone and is incomplete. The repertoire consists of approximately 32,000 clones, with 82% occurring once and the leading ten covering about 4%. This receptor was obtained from a man aged 70-80 years with urothelial cancer. This chain joins TRBV5-1 and TRBJ2-2; a possible D gene is TRBD1 (6 bases). Material: PBMCs, obtained around atezolizumab (anti-PD-L1) treatment. The CDR3 coding sequence is TGCGCCAGCCAACAGGGCTGGGTGGACGGGGAGCTGTTTTTT. Protein sequence: CASQQGWVDGELFF.